This T cell receptor (beta chain) was sequenced for a study of OX40 agonist ivuxolimab in advanced cancers. Study at large: Ivuxolimab, an agonistic anti-OX40 (CD134) antibody, was given to patients. Every 2 weeks, patients received ivuxolimab intravenously, dosed at 0.01 to 10 mg/kg.

Notes on the study in general: Among patients with partial responses at 0.1-3.0 mg/kg, clonal expansion was among the lowest.

Losses at the gene ends were 10 bases for V and 6 bases for J; bases not matched to a gene: 7. Per the germline V gene, CDR1 is WNHNN and CDR2 is SYGVQD (reference sequence). This CDR3 has 13 residues. Comments on this clone: Its antigen is not identified.

Using immunoSEQ multiplex PCR, the repertoire was profiled, and TCRdb retains in-frame clones only, with some absent. The table records about 36,000 clones, around 80% of them present only once. The clonotype comes from an adult with an advanced solid tumor such as melanoma, head and neck, liver or kidney cancer. The chain combines TRBV10-1 with TRBJ1-1, with 11 bases identical to TRBD1. Sequences were derived from CD4+ or CD8+ T cells sorted from blood, sampled in a trial of the OX40 agonist ivuxolimab. The CDR3 region is CAMWTGGESEAFF. The CDR3, as DNA: TGCGCCATGTGGACAGGGGGCGAATCTGAAGCTTTCTTT.